There are a few counts of the clone carrying this T cell receptor beta chain. These data belong to a study of T cells in tumors after PD-1 blockade. Profiled with immunoSEQ multiplex PCR; TCRdb holds only in-frame clones, not every one. The sample yields about 63,000 clones, 74% seen once. The input for sequencing was PBMCs, taken after anti-PD-1 treatment. The receptor's source is a human donor with basal cell carcinoma.

The CDR3 here is CASSIQGNNSPLHF. The DNA for the CDR3 is TGTGCCAGTAGTATCCAGGGGAATAATTCACCCCTCCACTTT. V usage is TRBV19 and J usage is TRBJ1-6; D possibly corresponds to TRBD1 (6 bases). With 3 bases removed from V and 5 bases from J, the gap between germline ends came to 8 bases. Germline V lookup: CDR1 LNHDA, CDR2 SQIVND (reference sequence). This CDR3 is built from 14 residues.